One and the same sample provided the 15 T cell receptor beta chains below, sequenced in a study of CD8 T cells in Susac syndrome. Random hexamers were used to reverse transcribe about 0.5 to 1 ug of RNA. TCRdb itself ran the immunoSEQ multiplex PCR reads through MiXCR, one entry per CDR3 protein. The repertoire consists of 150,000 to 180,000 distinct CDR3 sequences, with approximately 93% occurring once and the leading ten covering around 0.21%. The sequencing sample was made of CD8+ T cells from PBMCs. The receptors stem from a human donor with multiple sclerosis.

This rearrangement joins TRBV7-9 to TRBJ2-1; D unclear. In germline, CDR1 is SEHNR, CDR2 FQNEAQ (reference sequence). The CDR3 contains 15 residues. The ends were cut back, 3 bases at V and 0 bases at J, with 9 bases in the middle. This CDR3 reads CASSFSESSYNEQFF. CDR3 DNA: TGTGCCAGCAGCTTTTCCGAGAGCTCCTACAATGAGCAGTTCTTC. Together with reference TRBV7-9 and TRBJ2-1, the CDR3 gives the full variable domain: DTGVSQNPRHKITKRGQNVTFRCDPISEHNRLYWYRQTLGQGPEFLTYFQNEAQLEKSRLLSDRFSAERPKGSFSTLEIQRTEQGDSAMYLCASSFSESSYNEQFFGPGTRLTVL.

V usage is TRBV14 and J usage is TRBJ1-1, with a tentative D call TRBD1 (6 bases). The CDR3 is 16 residues long. V was trimmed by 1 base and J by 1 base, leaving 13 bases between them. Germline lookup yields CDR1 SGHDN and CDR2 FVKESK. The CDR3 protein is CASSQGAGTTNTEAFF. Written as DNA, the CDR3 is TGTGCCAGCAGCCAAGGCGCCGGGACAACGAACACTGAAGCTTTCTTT.

The chain is built from TRBV7-6 and TRBJ2-3; TRBD1 is a possible D gene (5 bases). CDR1 SGHVS and CDR2 FNYEAQ come from the germline V gene. Trimming removed 2 bases from V and 1 base from J, with 10 bases in between. The CDR3 runs to 15 residues. CDR3 bases: TGTGCCAGCAGCTTATCTGCAGGGCGCACAGATACGCAGTATTTT. It translates to CASSLSAGRTDTQYF. Based on the CDR3 plus reference TRBV7-6 and TRBJ2-3, the full variable domain is GAGVSQSPRYKVTKRGQDVALRCDPISGHVSLYWYRQALGQGPEFLTYFNYEAQQDKSGLPNDRFSAERPEGSISTLTIQRTEQRDSAMYRCASSLSAGRTDTQYFGPGTRLTVL.

The chain employs TRBV12-3 or TRBV12-4 and TRBJ2-1; D perhaps matches TRBD2 (6 bases). CDR3 length: 16 residues. Trimming took 5 bases from V and 6 from J, leaving 20 bases between them. CDR3: CASSKSGGRGGNEQFF. For the CDR3, the DNA is TGTGCCAGCAGTAAGTCCGGGGGAAGAGGCGGCAATGAGCAGTTCTTC.

This chain connects TRBV20-1 to TRBJ2-7, with D possibly TRBD1 on 6 matching bases. The length of the CDR3 is 14 residues. V was cut by 0 bases and J by 2 bases, with 11 bases left in between. Germline CDR1 and CDR2: DFQATT and SNEGSKA (reference sequence). The CDR3 nucleotides are TGCAGTGCTAGAGATCAGGCAGGGGCCTACGAGCAGTACTTC. Translation: CSARDQAGAYEQYF.

The CDR3 bases are TGTGCCTGGAGTGATCCGACAGCCTCTGGCTATGGCTACACCTTC. Amino acid sequence: CAWSDPTASGYGYTF. The chain couples TRBV30 to TRBJ1-2; D is possibly TRBD1 (5 bases). CDR3 length equals 15 residues. Per the germline V gene, CDR1 is GTSNPN and CDR2 is SVGIG (reference sequence). Deletions cut 1 base from V and 4 bases from J, with 16 bases between.

V usage is TRBV15 and J usage is TRBJ1-4, with D maybe TRBD1 (6 bases). Trimming cost V 0 bases and J 8 bases, with 13 bases left between them. CDR3 size: 15 residues. Germline CDR1 reads LNHNV; CDR2 reads YYDKDF (reference sequence). CDR3 loop: CATSRDIGGREKLFF. Written as DNA, the CDR3 is TGTGCCACCAGCAGAGATATTGGGGGCCGGGAAAAACTGTTTTTT.

This sequence joins TRBV9 and TRBJ2-6; D remains unclear. This CDR3 has 14 residues. Trimming shortened V by 4 bases and J by 1 base, and 6 bases separated the two germline ends. Germline-derived CDR1 and CDR2 are SGDLS and YYNGEE. CDR3 protein: CASSPPSGANVLTF. The CDR3 DNA follows: TGTGCCAGCAGCCCGCCATCTGGGGCCAACGTCCTGACTTTC.

This clonotype was recorded once. The chain carries TRBV15 and TRBJ2-7; TRBD2 agrees at 7 bases. CDR3 length: 12 amino acids. The germline gives CDR1 LNHNV, CDR2 YYDKDF (reference sequence). V dropped 1 base and J dropped 6; count of bases not matched to a gene: 0. CDR3 sequence: CATSRGGGEQYF. CDR3 nucleotides: TGTGCCACCAGCAGAGGCGGGGGCGAGCAGTACTTC.

Only one count was recorded for this clonotype. The chain carries TRBV12-3 or TRBV12-4 and TRBJ1-2; D gene ambiguous. Deletions cut 9 bases from V and 4 bases from J, with 15 bases between. The CDR3 is 13 amino acids. The CDR3 nucleotides read TGTGCCAGTGCTTGGTATCAAGGCTATGGCTACACCTTC. It translates to CASAWYQGYGYTF.

The J gene is TRBJ2-1, the V gene TRBV11-2, with D perhaps matching TRBD2 (5 bases). CDR1 and CDR2 from the germline V gene are SGHAT and FQNNGV. V lost 3 bases to trimming and J lost 0 bases, with 33 bases between them. The CDR3 consists of 23 residues. The CDR3 bases are TGTGCCAGCAGCTTGGTCGGTTTTAAGCTATTAGGGATTGAGGGTTACTCCTACAATGAGCAGTTCTTC. Translating gives CASSLVGFKLLGIEGYSYNEQFF. Together with reference TRBV11-2 and TRBJ2-1, the CDR3 gives the full variable domain: EAGVAQSPRYKIIEKRQSVAFWCNPISGHATLYWYQQILGQGPKLLIQFQNNGVVDDSQLPKDRFSAERLKGVDSTLKIQPAKLEDSAVYLCASSLVGFKLLGIEGYSYNEQFFGPGTRLTVL.

This chain connects TRBV27 to TRBJ1-2; 8 bases are a match to TRBD1. The CDR3 has 12 residues. Germline CDR1 reads MNHEY; CDR2 reads SMNVEV (reference sequence). With V trimmed by 5 bases and J by 8 bases, 4 bases remained unmatched. In DNA, the CDR3 is TGTGCCAGCAGTGGACAGGGTAACGGCTACACCTTC. Its protein product is CASSGQGNGYTF.

The rearrangement links TRBV20-1 to TRBJ2-1; 7 bases agree with TRBD1. With V trimmed by 4 bases and J by 5 bases, 8 bases remained unmatched. This CDR3 spans 14 amino acids. CDR1 is DFQATT, CDR2 SNEGSKA, per germline (reference sequence). CDR3 coding DNA: TGCAGTGCTAATACAGGGGACGCAAACAATGAGCAGTTCTTC. This codes for CSANTGDANNEQFF.

This rearrangement joins TRBV9 to TRBJ1-2, with 10 bases aligning to TRBD1. The CDR3 spans 18 residues. After removal of 0 bases from V and 2 bases from J, the junction contained 10 bases not matched to a gene. Looked up from germline, CDR1 is SGDLS and CDR2 is YYNGEE. DNA of the CDR3: TGTGCCAGCAGCGTAGGGAAACCCGGGACAGGGGAGAACTATGGCTACACCTTC. It is translated as CASSVGKPGTGENYGYTF.

The chain joins TRBV30 to TRBJ1-1, with D possibly matching TRBD1 (6 bases). V lost 1 base to trimming and J lost 2 bases, with 11 bases between them. This CDR3 spans 14 amino acids. Germline lookup yields CDR1 GTSNPN and CDR2 SVGIG (reference sequence). The CDR3 coding sequence is TGTGCCTGGAGTGGAGGGGGGGCCAACACTGAAGCTTTCTTT. This translates into CAWSGGGANTEAFF.